The sequence of this TCR beta chain was determined in a study of spatial heterogeneity in lung cancer. Time point: sample taken at primary tumor resection. The sequenced material consisted of unsorted whole RNA from tumor, nontumor lung or frozen PBMC. A single record per CDR3 protein comes from TCRdb applying MiXCR to the 5' RACE reads. The table includes about 520 distinct CDR3 sequences, about 14% detected once. This clonotype came up a few times. This sequence originates from a male donor with early-stage non-small cell lung cancer. The sample in question was normal lung tissue next to the tumor, obtained at surgery.

CDR3 loop: CASSQQPNTGELFF. CDR3 in DNA: TGTGCCAGTAGTCAGCAGCCGAACACCGGGGAGCTGTTTTTT. The chain combines TRBV19 with TRBJ2-2; no clear D gene. The germline gives CDR1 LNHDA, CDR2 SQIVND (reference sequence). The CDR3 is made up of 14 amino acids. Trimming shortened V by 5 bases and J by 0 bases, and 7 bases separated the two germline ends. Together with reference TRBV19 and TRBJ2-2, the CDR3 gives the full variable domain: DGGITQSPKYLFRKEGQNVTLSCEQNLNHDAMYWYRQDPGQGLRLIYYSQIVNDFQKGDIAEGYSVSREKKESFPLTVTSAQKNPTAFYLCASSQQPNTGELFFGEGSRLTVL.